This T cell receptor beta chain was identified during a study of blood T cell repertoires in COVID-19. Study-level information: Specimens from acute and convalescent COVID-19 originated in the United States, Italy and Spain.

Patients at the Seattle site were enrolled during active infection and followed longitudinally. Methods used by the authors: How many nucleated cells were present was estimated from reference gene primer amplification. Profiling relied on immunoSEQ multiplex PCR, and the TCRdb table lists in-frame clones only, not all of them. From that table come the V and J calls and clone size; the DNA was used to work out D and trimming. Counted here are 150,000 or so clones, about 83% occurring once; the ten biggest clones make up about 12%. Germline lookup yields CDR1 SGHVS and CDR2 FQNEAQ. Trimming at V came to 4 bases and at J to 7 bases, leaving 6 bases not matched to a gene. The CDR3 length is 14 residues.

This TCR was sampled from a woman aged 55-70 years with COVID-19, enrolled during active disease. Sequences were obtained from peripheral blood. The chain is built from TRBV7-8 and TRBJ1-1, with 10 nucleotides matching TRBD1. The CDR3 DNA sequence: TGTGCCAGCAGCTCATCTGACAGGGGGCATGAAGCTTTCTTT. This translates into CASSSSDRGHEAFF.